This T cell receptor beta chain was observed in a study of blood T cell repertoires in COVID-19. Across the whole study: The United States, Italy and Spain supplied acute and convalescent COVID-19 samples.

TCRdb keeps only in-frame clones here, not all; method: immunoSEQ multiplex PCR. This table has roughly 310,000 clones, 90% appearing once. Deletions cut 2 bases from V and 0 bases from J, with 7 bases between. The CDR3 is made up of 14 amino acids. Germline lookup yields CDR1 KGHSH and CDR2 LQKENI. In this sample, this clone turned up once. The J gene is TRBJ1-2, the V gene TRBV18; TRBD1 might be the D (5 bases). Source material: PBMCs or T cells enriched from blood (not recorded which). The receptor was isolated from a man aged 55-75 years who had recovered from COVID-19. The CDR3 is CASSPKTANYGYTF. The DNA of the CDR3 is TGTGCCAGCTCACCAAAGACAGCTAACTATGGCTACACCTTC. Full variable domain (missing parts from reference TRBV18 and TRBJ1-2): NAGVMQNPRHLVRRRGQEARLRCSPMKGHSHVYWYRQLPEEGLKFMVYLQKENIIDESGMPKERFSAEFPKEGPSILRIQQVVRGDSAAYFCASSPKTANYGYTFGSGTRLTVV.